These 18 T cell receptor beta chains originate from one sample sequenced in a study of regulatory and conventional T cells in RAG deficiency. Data came from immunoSEQ multiplex PCR; TCRdb stores just in-frame clones and leaves some out. The data hold about 28,000 clones, with over 80% observed a single time. The sorted regulatory T cells were CD4+, CD25-high and CD127-low, with genomic DNA sequenced. The same sample was also used in a study of regulatory T cells. As that report states: The primer mix had 52 TRBV and 13 TRBJ primers.

The source material was Tregs sorted from blood. These receptors were obtained from a human donor in good health.

The chain couples TRBV27 to TRBJ2-7; D may match TRBD1 or TRBD2 (5 bases each). Trimming removed 3 bases from V and 4 bases from J, with 13 bases in between. The CDR3 has 14 residues. Germline V lookup: CDR1 MNHEY, CDR2 SMNVEV (reference sequence). CDR3: CASSFRWDGYEQYF. CDR3 DNA: TGTGCCAGCAGTTTTCGATGGGACGGATACGAGCAGTACTTC.

This chain uses TRBV5-6 with TRBJ1-4; 7 bases fit TRBD1. Trimming cost V 3 bases and J 5 bases; bases outside gene matches: 13. Germline V gene data show CDR1 as SGHDT and CDR2 as YYEEEE. This CDR3 has 17 amino acids. CDR3 nucleotide sequence: TGTGCCAGCAGCTCGGACAGTACCGGGACAGAGAATGAAAAACTGTTTTTT. Its protein product is CASSSDSTGTENEKLFF.

This clone was counted a few times. This chain connects TRBV15 to TRBJ1-1; no clear D. The CDR3 loop spans 13 amino acids. Trimming shortened V by 5 bases and J by 8 bases, and 15 bases separated the two germline ends. CDR1 and CDR2 from the germline V gene are LNHNV and YYDKDF (reference sequence). The CDR3 reads CATSLYGRKEAFF. The CDR3 region has the DNA TGTGCCACCAGCCTATACGGACGGAAGGAAGCTTTCTTT.

The chain carries TRBV9 and TRBJ1-1; D not resolved. V was cut by 3 bases and J by 4 bases, with 16 bases left in between. The length of the CDR3 is 15 residues. Germline CDR1 and CDR2: SGDLS and YYNGEE. This CDR3 reads CASSANPDWGTEAFF. The CDR3, as DNA: TGTGCCAGCAGCGCAAACCCTGATTGGGGCACTGAAGCTTTCTTT.

Only one count was recorded for this clone. The genes are TRBV11-2 and TRBJ2-7, with 11 bases matching TRBD1. J gave up 5 bases and V 5 bases, and 11 bases lay outside the gene matches. The CDR3 is made up of 16 amino acids. Germline V gives CDR1 SGHAT, CDR2 FQNNGV. Here the CDR3 DNA reads TGTGCCAGCAGCCCCTCCCGGACAGGGGGCCGGGACGAGCAGTACTTC. Its translation: CASSPSRTGGRDEQYF. The complete variable domain, with remaining parts taken from reference TRBV11-2 and TRBJ2-7, reads EAGVAQSPRYKIIEKRQSVAFWCNPISGHATLYWYQQILGQGPKLLIQFQNNGVVDDSQLPKDRFSAERLKGVDSTLKIQPAKLEDSAVYLCASSPSRTGGRDEQYFGPGTRLTVT.

The table lists this clone with a few counts. The chain combines TRBV6-1 with TRBJ2-7; no reliable D call. The CDR3 length is 15 residues. The germline gives CDR1 MNHNS, CDR2 SASEGT. Trimming removed 6 bases from V and 0 bases from J, with 15 bases in between. This CDR3 reads CASSSRTHSSYEQYF. In DNA, the CDR3 is TGTGCCAGCAGCAGTAGGACGCACAGCTCCTACGAGCAGTACTTC.

The genes are TRBV29-1 and TRBJ1-1; no clear D. Trimming took off 7 bases at V and 5 bases at J, with 11 bases between the two ends. CDR1 and CDR2 (germline): SQVTM, ANQGSEA. The CDR3 contains 11 residues. CDR3 region: CSGLLWTEAFF. CDR3 sequence (DNA): TGCAGCGGCCTACTTTGGACTGAAGCTTTCTTT.

Note on this clone: A junction end diverges from the germline sequence, so it may reflect a read error. V and J are TRBV7-7 and TRBJ2-5, with a weak D call TRBD2 (6 bases). This CDR3 region has 13 residues. The germline V gene encodes CDR1 SSHAT and CDR2 FNYEAQ (reference sequence). The chain's CDR3 is CASSLGGPETQYF. The CDR3 DNA reads as TGTGCTAGCAGCTTAGGAGGGCCCGAGACCCAGTACTTC.

J is TRBJ1-3 and V is TRBV9; D not resolved. Germline lookup yields CDR1 SGDLS and CDR2 YYNGEE. Trimming left V 3 bases short and J 9 bases short, with 13 bases between. The CDR3 length is 13 residues. The CDR3 bases are TGTGCCAGCAGCGCCCATCCCGGCGGCACCATATATTTT. Its protein product is CASSAHPGGTIYF.

The chain recombines TRBV5-6 with TRBJ1-5; D is possibly TRBD1 (5 bases). Germline CDR1 SGHDT, CDR2 YYEEEE. V was shortened by 3 bases and J by 2 bases, with 9 bases between the two germline ends. The CDR3 is 14 residues long. CDR3 sequence (DNA): TGTGCCAGCAGCTGGGGACCGGGCAATCAGCCCCAGCATTTT. This encodes CASSWGPGNQPQHF.

V usage is TRBV19 and J usage is TRBJ2-7; D gene unclear. The germline CDR1 and CDR2 sequences are LNHDA and SQIVND (reference sequence). The CDR3 consists of 13 residues. V was cut by 1 base and J by 5 bases, with 9 bases left in between. CDR3 loop: CASSIGGSHEQYF. CDR3 in DNA: TGTGCCAGTAGTATAGGAGGATCCCACGAGCAGTACTTC.

V gene TRBV5-1 combines with J gene TRBJ1-1, with unresolved D. V lost 4 bases and J lost 3, with 4 bases in between. The germline V gene encodes CDR1 SGHRS and CDR2 YFSETQ. CDR3 length: 11 residues. CDR3: CASSRDTEAFF. The CDR3 DNA reads TGCGCCAGCAGCCGAGACACTGAAGCTTTCTTT.

A single count supports this clone. This chain uses TRBV4-2 with TRBJ1-5, with 7 positions matching TRBD1. The V and J ends lost 0 bases and 4 bases, in that order; junction bases with no gene match: 0. Germline V gene sequence: CDR1 LGHNA, CDR2 YNFKEQ. The CDR3 has 14 amino acids. The CDR3 DNA is TGTGCCAGCAGCCAAGACAGGGGGAATCAGCCCCAGCATTTT. Translation: CASSQDRGNQPQHF.

The chain combines TRBV9 with TRBJ1-1; D may be TRBD1 (5 bases). CDR1 and CDR2 from the germline V gene are SGDLS and YYNGEE. Trimming stripped 4 bases from V and 8 bases from J, with 18 bases between. The CDR3 covers 14 residues. Here the CDR3 DNA reads TGTGCCAGCAGCCCACCGTTAAGGGGAGGAGAAGCTTTCTTT. The encoded protein is CASSPPLRGGEAFF.

The V call is TRBV11-3, the J call TRBJ2-5, with D tentatively TRBD1 (5 bases). Trimming shortened V by 5 bases and J by 4 bases, and 8 bases separated the two germline ends. Germline V lookup: CDR1 SGHNT, CDR2 YENEEA. The CDR3 runs 12 residues. CDR3 sequence: CASSRGGETQYF. The CDR3 DNA reads as TGTGCCAGCAGCAGGGGTGGAGAGACCCAGTACTTC.

CDR3 loop: CASSPKGGTATYNEQFF. CDR3 DNA: TGTGCCAGCAGCCCAAAGGGGGGGACGGCTACCTACAATGAGCAGTTCTTC. J is TRBJ2-1 and V is TRBV7-3; D is possibly TRBD2 (7 bases). The V gene lost 5 bases and the J gene lost 2 bases, with 19 bases spanning the gap. CDR1 is SGHTA and CDR2 is FQGTGA in the germline V gene. This CDR3 is built from 17 residues.

The rearrangement uses TRBV2 and TRBJ2-1; 9 bases fit TRBD2. Germline CDR1 reads SNHLY; CDR2 reads FYNNEI. V gave up 6 bases and J gave up 14 bases; unmatched junction bases: 8. The length of the CDR3 is 12 residues. CDR3 DNA: TGTGCCAGCAGCCAGGCGGGGGGGAATGAGTTCTTC. This encodes CASSQAGGNEFF. Drawing the rest from reference TRBV2 and TRBJ2-1, the complete variable domain is EPEVTQTPSHQVTQMGQEVILRCVPISNHLYFYWYRQILGQKVEFLVSFYNNEISEKSEIFDDQFSVERPDGSNFTLKIRSTKLEDSAMYFCASSQAGGNEFFGPGTRLTVL.

The V call is TRBV30, the J call TRBJ1-1; D unclear. CDR3 length: 13 amino acids. V was clipped by 6 bases and J by 1 base, with 12 bases between them. CDR1 is GTSNPN, CDR2 SVGIG, per germline (reference sequence). The CDR3 region is CACLRRSNTEAFF. The CDR3 DNA is TGTGCCTGCCTACGTAGATCGAACACTGAAGCTTTCTTT.